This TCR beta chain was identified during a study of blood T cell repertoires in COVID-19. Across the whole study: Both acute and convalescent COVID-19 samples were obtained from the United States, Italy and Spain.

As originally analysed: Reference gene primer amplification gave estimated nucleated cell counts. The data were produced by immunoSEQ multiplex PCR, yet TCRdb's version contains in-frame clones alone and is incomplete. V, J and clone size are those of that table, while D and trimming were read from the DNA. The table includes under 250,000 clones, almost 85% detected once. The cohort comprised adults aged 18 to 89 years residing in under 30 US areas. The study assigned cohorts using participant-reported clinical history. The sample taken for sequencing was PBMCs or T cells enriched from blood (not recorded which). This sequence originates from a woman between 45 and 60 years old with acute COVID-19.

The CDR3 DNA follows: TGTGCCAGCAGGGGCCCCGGACAGGGAAATGAAAAACTGTTTTTT. Translating it yields CASRGPGQGNEKLFF. V usage is TRBV6-6 and J usage is TRBJ1-4; 8 bases agree with TRBD1. Germline trimming cut 6 bases from V and 5 bases from J; bases unmatched to any gene: 8. The CDR3 totals 15 residues. Germline-derived CDR1 and CDR2 are MNHNY and SVGAGI (reference sequence).